The clone carrying this T cell receptor beta chain was found a few times. This sample was taken from a study of T cells in Graves' hyperthyroidism and ophthalmopathy. Regions amplified from RNA transcripts were the TCR beta CDR3 regions. HTBI primers were used for first-round RT-PCR of the TCR CDR3. A single record per CDR3 protein comes from TCRdb applying MiXCR to the multiplex PCR reads. The table has hundreds of thousands of distinct CDR3 sequences, around 46% seen once. Participants, patients aged 18 to 65, had newly diagnosed hyperthyroidism with a duration under 2 months. V shed 7 bases, J shed 6 bases, and the junction held 6 bases outside the gene matches. CDR1 and CDR2 (germline): SGHRS, YFSETQ. The CDR3 covers 12 residues.

Material for sequencing was peripheral blood or thyroid tissue (not recorded which). The chain joins TRBV5-1 to TRBJ1-2; TRBD1 aligns across 7 bases. This receptor was taken from a woman aged 18-29 years with Graves' hyperthyroidism. The CDR3: CASRPDRDGYTF. The CDR3 DNA reads TGCGCCAGCCGACCAGACAGGGATGGCTACACCTTC.